This T cell receptor (beta chain) is drawn from a study of OX40 agonist ivuxolimab in advanced cancers. Regarding the study as a whole: There were also nonresponders showing low normalized T-cell clonal expansion. CD4+ and CD8+ T cells in blood underwent clonal expansion by week 6 at 0.1 to 3.0 mg/kg.

Germline V gene sequence: CDR1 LNHDA, CDR2 SQIVND (reference sequence). Unmatched junction bases numbered 10, after V lost 3 bases and J lost 8 bases. The CDR3 length is 15 residues. As concerns this clone: The target antigen is unknown.

The method was immunoSEQ multiplex PCR; TCRdb's version includes in-frame clones alone and lacks a portion of them. The table has 100,000 or so clones, just over 90% seen once. Blood draws occurred at baseline, cycle 4 day 1, and cycle 7 day 1. This material consisted of CD4+ or CD8+ T cells sorted from blood, taken in a trial of the OX40 agonist ivuxolimab. This receptor was obtained from an adult with an advanced solid tumor such as melanoma, head and neck, liver or kidney cancer. The chain couples TRBV19 to TRBJ1-2, with 9 bases fitting TRBD1. CDR3 amino acids: CASSMAGQGALGYTF. CDR3 bases: TGTGCCAGTAGTATGGCGGGACAGGGTGCGCTCGGCTACACCTTC. The whole variable domain, filled in from reference TRBV19 and TRBJ1-2, reads DGGITQSPKYLFRKEGQNVTLSCEQNLNHDAMYWYRQDPGQGLRLIYYSQIVNDFQKGDIAEGYSVSREKKESFPLTVTSAQKNPTAFYLCASSMAGQGALGYTFGSGTRLTVV.